This T cell receptor beta chain was obtained from a study of shared clonotypes between healthy human individuals (dated by TCRdb to 2020 to 2022). In the study overall: The cohort comprised two women and a few men aged 18 to 49 years. To estimate repertoire size and how much clonotype sharing occurs between individuals, the study deeply sequenced the blood TCR repertoires of 4 to 6 healthy adults. To increase sequencing depth and limit assay-specific biases, different laboratories used diverse techniques to prepare libraries and sequence TCR repertoires. Per donor, leukapheresis produced somewhere between about 0.94 and 9 billion PBMCs.

The germline V gene (reference sequence) sets CDR1 to LNHDA and CDR2 to SQIVND. V is clipped by 7 bases and J by 8 bases, and the sequence between their germline boundaries is 13 bases long. CDR3 length: 12 amino acids, cysteine to phenylalanine. Of the read, only the CDR3 DNA is kept; its 36 bases are in frame from base 1. Donors were healthy HIV-negative adults with no recently reported acute infections or vaccinations. All donors were Caucasian adults living in Nashville, Tennessee, USA. For unsorted samples, 80 million to 100 million PBMCs were counted, and genomic DNA was extracted using the QIAamp DNA Blood Mini kit. After blood collection by leukapheresis, PBMCs were isolated using Ficoll-Histopaque density gradient centrifugation and then cryopreserved in the vapor phase of liquid nitrogen. Overall study outcomes, separate from this receptor: Based on pairwise subsampling, the degree of clonotype sharing among donors was expected to be affected by sequencing depth. Sampling was limited to blood, and TCR repertoires in tissue likely differ from TCR repertoires in blood. The small number of donors limited the genetic and exposure-history diversity represented.

Using the deep immunoSEQ assay, TCR CDR3 regions were amplified from genomic DNA by multiplex PCR. Extracted genomic DNA from each cell subset was spread evenly across all wells of several immunoSEQ 96-well plates, with each plate serving as a replicate. For unsorted PBMC, roughly 0.3 ug of genomic DNA, equivalent to approximately 30,000 T cell genomes, went into each replicate PCR. Ten immunoSEQ deep assay plates were used to sequence unsorted PBMC genomic DNA. The purified libraries were quantified using a Qubit 3.0 fluorometer, sized with a Bioanalyzer 2100, and then quantified again using the KAPA Library Quantification kit. Every immunoSEQ 96-well plate was sequenced on a dedicated single-read 150-cycle Illumina NextSeq 550 flow cell. In the source study's methods: Because only junctional sequences without quality scores were contained in the immunoSEQ output, filtering matching that applied to full-length reads could not be performed. To assign V/J genes and CDR3, sequences were annotated against IMGT germline references using PyIR, a Python wrapper for IgBLAST v1.9. Reads with weak V/J assignments (E-value above 1e-6), missing CDR3, stop codons, out-of-frame junctions, or ambiguous translated residues were removed. V3J clonotypes were defined as sequences sharing the same inferred V gene, J gene, and CDR3 amino acid sequence. Percentage overlap between repertoires was calculated by dividing the number of shared unique clonotypes by the size of the smaller repertoire. Repertoire richness was assessed with RTK rarefaction, the Chao1 estimator, and Recon v2.1 estimates of unobserved clonotypes. Held by TCRdb, this immuneACCESS table contains in-frame sequences only and omits some clones. Under half of the omission traces to an unresolved V gene where checked; the cause of the rest is unknown. V, J and clone size reflect that table, while D and trimming were determined from the DNA. Within this sample are about half a million clones, with around 80% of them counted one time only. The ten largest clonotypes hold roughly 12% of the sample.

As regards this clone: There is no known antigen for this receptor. Within one base of it there is no much larger clone, and no base qualities were kept.

The chain links TRBV19 with TRBJ2-3; the D gene is perhaps TRBD1 or TRBD2, as each covers 6 bases. This receptor was obtained from a woman aged 40 to 55 in good health. Some clones in this sample may be carry-over from other donors' samples. Specimen: PBMCs. In nucleotide form, the sequence is TGTGCCAGTATGGGGGGCCCAGGTACGCAGTATTTT. Its protein reads: CASMGGPGTQYF.